This TCR beta chain was identified during a study of T cell clonality in common variable immunodeficiency. V lost 3 bases, J lost 6 bases, and 19 bases lay in between. This CDR3 region has 16 residues. CDR1 is SGDLS, CDR2 YYNGEE, per germline. Study-wide results and caveats: Reportedly, TCR beta sequences from common variable immunodeficiency showed fewer deletions and N-nucleotide insertions.

Heparinized whole blood, roughly 5 to 8.5 ml, came from each donor. This clone is medium-sized (0.01 to 0.1%). Its antigen is as yet unknown. Coverage ceases 3 residues before the CDR3 finishes, and the germline J gene fills in the end. Sequenced by immunoSEQ multiplex PCR; TCRdb stores in-frame clones only, minus some. The sample holds 25,000 or so clones, and no clone turns up only once. The specimen was peripheral blood mononuclear cells. The V gene is TRBV9, the J gene TRBJ2-1, with D possibly being TRBD2 (7 bases). This TCR was recovered from a human donor with common variable immunodeficiency. The CDR3 bases that were read are TGTGCCAGCAGCGGAATAGGAGGGGGGGCCACCAATGAG. Protein: CASSGIGGGATNE. The whole CDR3 reads CASSGIGGGATNEQFF.